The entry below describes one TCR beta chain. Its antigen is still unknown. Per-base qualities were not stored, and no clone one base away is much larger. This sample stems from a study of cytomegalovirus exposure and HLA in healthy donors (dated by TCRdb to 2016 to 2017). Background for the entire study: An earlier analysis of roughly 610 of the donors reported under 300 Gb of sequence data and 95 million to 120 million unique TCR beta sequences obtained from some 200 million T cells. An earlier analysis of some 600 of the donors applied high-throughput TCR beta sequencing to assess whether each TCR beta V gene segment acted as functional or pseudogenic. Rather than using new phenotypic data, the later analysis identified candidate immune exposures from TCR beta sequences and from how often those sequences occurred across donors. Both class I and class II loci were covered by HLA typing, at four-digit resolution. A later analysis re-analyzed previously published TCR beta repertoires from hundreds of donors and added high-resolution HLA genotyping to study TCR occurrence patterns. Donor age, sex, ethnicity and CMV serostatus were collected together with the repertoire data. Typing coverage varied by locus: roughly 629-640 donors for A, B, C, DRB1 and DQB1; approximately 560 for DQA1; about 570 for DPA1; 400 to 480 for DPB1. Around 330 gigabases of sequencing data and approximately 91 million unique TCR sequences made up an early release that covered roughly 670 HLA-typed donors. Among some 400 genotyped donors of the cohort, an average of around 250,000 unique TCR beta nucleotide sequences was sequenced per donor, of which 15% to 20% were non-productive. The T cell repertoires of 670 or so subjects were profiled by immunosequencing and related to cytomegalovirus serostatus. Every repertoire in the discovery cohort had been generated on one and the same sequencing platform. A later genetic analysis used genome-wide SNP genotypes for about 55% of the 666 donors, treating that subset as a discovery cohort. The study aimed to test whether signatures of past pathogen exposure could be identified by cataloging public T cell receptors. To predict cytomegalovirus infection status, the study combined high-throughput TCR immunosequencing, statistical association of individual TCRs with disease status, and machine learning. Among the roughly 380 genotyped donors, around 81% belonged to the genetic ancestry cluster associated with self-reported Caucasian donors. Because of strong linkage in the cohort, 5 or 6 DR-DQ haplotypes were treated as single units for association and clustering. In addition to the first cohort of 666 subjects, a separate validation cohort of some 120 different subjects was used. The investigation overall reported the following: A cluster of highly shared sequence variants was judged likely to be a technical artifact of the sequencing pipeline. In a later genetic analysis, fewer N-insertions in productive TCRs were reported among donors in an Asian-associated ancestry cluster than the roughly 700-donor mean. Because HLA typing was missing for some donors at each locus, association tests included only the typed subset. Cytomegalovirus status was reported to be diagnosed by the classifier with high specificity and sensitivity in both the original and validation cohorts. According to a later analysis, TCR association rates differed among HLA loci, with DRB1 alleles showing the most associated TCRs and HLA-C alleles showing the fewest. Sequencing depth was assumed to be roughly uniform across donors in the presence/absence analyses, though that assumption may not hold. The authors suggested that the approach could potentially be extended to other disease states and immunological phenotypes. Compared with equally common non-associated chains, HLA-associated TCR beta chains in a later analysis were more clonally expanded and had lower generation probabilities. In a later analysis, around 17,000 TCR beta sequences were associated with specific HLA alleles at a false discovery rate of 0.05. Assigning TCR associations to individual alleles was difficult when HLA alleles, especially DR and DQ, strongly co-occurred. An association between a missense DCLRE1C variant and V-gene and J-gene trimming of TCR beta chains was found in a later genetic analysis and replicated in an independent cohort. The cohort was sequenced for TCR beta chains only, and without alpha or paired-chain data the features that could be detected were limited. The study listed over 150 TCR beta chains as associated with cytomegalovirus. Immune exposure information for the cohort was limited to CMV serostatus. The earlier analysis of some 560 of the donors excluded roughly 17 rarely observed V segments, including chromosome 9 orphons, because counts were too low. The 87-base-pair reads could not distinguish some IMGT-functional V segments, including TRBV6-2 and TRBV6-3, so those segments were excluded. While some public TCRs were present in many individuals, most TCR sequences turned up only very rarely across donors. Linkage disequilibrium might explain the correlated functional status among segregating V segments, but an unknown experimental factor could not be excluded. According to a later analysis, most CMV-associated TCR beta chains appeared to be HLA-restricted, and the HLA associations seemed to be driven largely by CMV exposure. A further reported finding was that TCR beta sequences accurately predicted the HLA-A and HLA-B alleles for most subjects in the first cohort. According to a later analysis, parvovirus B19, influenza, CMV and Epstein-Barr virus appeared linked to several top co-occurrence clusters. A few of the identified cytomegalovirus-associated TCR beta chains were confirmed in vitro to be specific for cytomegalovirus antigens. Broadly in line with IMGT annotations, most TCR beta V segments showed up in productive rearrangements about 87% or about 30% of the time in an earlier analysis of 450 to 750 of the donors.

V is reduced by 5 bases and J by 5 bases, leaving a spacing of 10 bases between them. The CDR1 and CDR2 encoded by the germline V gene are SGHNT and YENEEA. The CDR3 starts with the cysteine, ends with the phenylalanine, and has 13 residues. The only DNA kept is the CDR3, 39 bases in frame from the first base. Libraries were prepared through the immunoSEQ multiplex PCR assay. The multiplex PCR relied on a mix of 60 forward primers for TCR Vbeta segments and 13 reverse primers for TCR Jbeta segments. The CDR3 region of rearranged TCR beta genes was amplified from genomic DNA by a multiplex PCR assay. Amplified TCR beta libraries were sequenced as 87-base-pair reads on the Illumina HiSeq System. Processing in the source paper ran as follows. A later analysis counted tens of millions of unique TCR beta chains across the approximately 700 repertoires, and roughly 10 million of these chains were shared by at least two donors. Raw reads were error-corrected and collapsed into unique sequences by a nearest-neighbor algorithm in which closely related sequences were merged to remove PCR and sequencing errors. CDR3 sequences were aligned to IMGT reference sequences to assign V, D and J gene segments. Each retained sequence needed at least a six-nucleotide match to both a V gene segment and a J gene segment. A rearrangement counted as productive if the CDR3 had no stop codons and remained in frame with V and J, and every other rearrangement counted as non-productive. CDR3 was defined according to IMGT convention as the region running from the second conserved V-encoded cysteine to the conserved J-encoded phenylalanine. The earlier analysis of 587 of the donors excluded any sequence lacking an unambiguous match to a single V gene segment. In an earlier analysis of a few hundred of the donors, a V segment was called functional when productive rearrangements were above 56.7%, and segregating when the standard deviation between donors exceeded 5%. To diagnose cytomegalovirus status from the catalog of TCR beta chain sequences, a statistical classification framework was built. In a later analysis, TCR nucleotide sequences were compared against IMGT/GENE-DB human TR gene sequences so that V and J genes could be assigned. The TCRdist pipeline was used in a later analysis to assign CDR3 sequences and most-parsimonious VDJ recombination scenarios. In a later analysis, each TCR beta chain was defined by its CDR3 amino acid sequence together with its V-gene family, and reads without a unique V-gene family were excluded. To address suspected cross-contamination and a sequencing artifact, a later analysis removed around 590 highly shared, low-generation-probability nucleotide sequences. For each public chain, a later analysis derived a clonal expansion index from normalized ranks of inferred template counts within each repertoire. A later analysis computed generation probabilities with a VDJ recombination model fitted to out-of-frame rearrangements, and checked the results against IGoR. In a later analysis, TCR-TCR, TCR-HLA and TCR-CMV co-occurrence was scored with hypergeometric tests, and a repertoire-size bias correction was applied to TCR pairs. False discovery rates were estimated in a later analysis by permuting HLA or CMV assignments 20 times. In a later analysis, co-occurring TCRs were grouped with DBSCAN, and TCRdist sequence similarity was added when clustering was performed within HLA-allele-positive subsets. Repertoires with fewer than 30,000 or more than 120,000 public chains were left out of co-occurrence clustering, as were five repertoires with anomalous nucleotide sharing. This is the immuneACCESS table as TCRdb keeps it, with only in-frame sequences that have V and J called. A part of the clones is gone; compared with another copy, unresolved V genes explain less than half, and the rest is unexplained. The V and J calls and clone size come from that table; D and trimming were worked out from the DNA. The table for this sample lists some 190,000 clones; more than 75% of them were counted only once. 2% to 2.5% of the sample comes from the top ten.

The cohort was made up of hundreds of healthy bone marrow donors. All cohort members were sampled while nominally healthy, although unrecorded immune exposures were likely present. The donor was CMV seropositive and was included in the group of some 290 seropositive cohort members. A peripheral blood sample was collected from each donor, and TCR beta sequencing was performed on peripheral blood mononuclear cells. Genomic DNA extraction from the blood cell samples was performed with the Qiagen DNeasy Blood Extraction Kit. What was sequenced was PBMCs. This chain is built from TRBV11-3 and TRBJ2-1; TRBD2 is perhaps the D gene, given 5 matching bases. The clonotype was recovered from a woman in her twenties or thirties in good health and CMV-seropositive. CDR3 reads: CASSPSPHNEQFF. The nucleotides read TGTGCCAGCAGCCCTAGCCCCCACAATGAGCAGTTCTTC.